In this sample, the clone carrying this T cell receptor (beta chain) turned up once. Its antigen is unidentified. The data derive from a study of vaccination effects on CD4 cells after COVID-19. The wider study: As their vaccination, participants received two doses of either BNT162b2 or mRNA-1273. They grew two million PBMC in each well, adding around 9 IU/ml IL-2 and 10 ug/ml peptides.

The CDR3 length is 15 residues. After removal of 6 bases from V and 2 bases from J, the junction contained 10 bases not matched to a gene. Germline V gene sequence: CDR1 ENHRY, CDR2 SYGVKD. The table came from immunoSEQ multiplex PCR; TCRdb's copy has only in-frame clones and leaves some out. In the table there are roughly 50,000 clones, roughly three fifths of which are singletons. Researchers isolated CD4+ T cells once roughly nine days of culture had elapsed. Vaccinated participants had no history of SARS-CoV-2 infection and tested negative for nucleocapsid antibodies. Cultures got half-medium changes with IL-2 on days 3 and 7.

The clonotype originates from a human donor who received a COVID-19 vaccine. The chain combines TRBV10-3 with TRBJ2-7; 7 nucleotides align to TRBD1. Here the sequenced sample was CD4+ T cells from PBMCs cultured without peptide, taken before COVID-19 vaccination. The CDR3 here is CAIRDGTAKPYEQYF. CDR3 DNA: TGTGCCATCAGGGACGGGACAGCAAAGCCCTACGAGCAGTACTTC.